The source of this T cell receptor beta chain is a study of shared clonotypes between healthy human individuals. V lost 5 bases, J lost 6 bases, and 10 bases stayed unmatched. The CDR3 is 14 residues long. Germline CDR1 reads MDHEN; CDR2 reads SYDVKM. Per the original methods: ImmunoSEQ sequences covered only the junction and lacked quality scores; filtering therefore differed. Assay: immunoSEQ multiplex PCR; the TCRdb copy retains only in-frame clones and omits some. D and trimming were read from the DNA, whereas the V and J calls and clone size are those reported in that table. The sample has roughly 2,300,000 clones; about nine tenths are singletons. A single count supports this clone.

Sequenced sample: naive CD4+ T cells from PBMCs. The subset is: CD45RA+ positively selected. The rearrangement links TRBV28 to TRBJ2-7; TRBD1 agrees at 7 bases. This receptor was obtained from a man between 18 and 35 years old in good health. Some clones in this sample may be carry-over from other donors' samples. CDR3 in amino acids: CASSPGQADPEQYF. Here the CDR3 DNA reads TGTGCCAGCAGTCCCGGACAGGCCGATCCCGAGCAGTACTTC.